The entry below describes one TCR beta chain. The CDR3 is 11 amino acids. V gave up 5 bases and J gave up 5 bases, with 7 bases separating them. Germline lookup yields CDR1 SGHNT and CDR2 YYREEE (reference sequence). Under the authors' procedure: How many nucleated cells were present was estimated from reference gene primer amplification. Some clones are missing from TCRdb's copy, which holds only in-frame ones; the method was immunoSEQ multiplex PCR. D and trimming were read from the DNA, whereas the V and J calls and clone size are those reported in that table. The table records approximately 260,000 clones, about 88% of them present only once. The data are from a study of blood T cell repertoires in COVID-19. On the study more broadly: Samples came from the United States, Italy and Spain, spanning acute and convalescent COVID-19. From T cells, B-cell-depleted T cells, or PBMCs came the material, which was cDNA or gDNA.

This sequence originates from a woman aged 40 to 50 who had recovered from COVID-19. Sequences were obtained from peripheral blood. This sequence joins TRBV5-4 and TRBJ2-5; D gene unclear. CDR3 sequence reads: CASRYGETQYF. For the CDR3, the DNA is TGTGCCAGCAGGTACGGGGAGACCCAGTACTTC.